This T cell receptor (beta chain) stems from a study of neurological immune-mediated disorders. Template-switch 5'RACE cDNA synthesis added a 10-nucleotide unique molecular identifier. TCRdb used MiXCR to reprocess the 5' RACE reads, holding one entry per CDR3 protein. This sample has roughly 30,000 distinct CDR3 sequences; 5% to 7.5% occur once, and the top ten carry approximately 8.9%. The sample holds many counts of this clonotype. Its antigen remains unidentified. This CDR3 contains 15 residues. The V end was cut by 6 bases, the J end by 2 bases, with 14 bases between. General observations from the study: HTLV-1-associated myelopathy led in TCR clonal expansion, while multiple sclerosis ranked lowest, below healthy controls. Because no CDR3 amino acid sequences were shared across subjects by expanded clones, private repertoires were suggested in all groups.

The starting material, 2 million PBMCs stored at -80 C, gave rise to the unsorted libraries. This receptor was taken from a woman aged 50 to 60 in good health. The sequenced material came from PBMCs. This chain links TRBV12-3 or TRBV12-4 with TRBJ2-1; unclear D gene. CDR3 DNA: TGTGCCAGCAGCCTGGAGAGTCAACCCTACAATGAGCAGTTCTTC. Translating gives CASSLESQPYNEQFF.